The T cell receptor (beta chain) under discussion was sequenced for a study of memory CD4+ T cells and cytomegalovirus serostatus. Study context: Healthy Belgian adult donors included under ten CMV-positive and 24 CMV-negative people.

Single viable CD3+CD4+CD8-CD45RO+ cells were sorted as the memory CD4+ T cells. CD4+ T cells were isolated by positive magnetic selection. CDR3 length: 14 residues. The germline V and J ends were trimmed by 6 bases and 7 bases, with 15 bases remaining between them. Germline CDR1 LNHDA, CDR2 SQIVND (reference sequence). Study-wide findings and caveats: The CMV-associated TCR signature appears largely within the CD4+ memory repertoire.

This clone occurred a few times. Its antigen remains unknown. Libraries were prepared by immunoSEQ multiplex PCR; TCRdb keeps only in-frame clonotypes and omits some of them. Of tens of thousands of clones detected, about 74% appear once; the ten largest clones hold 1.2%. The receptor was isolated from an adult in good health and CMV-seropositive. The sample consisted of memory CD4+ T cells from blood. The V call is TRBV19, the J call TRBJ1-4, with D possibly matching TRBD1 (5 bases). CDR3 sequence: CASRILEGTEKLFF. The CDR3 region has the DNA TGTGCCAGTAGGATCCTCGAAGGGACTGAAAAACTGTTTTTT.